This TCR beta chain was obtained from a study of blood T cell repertoires in COVID-19 (dated by TCRdb to 2020 to 2022). With respect to the entire study: Samples from collaborators originated in the United States, Italy and Spain and spanned both the acute and convalescent phases of COVID-19. Deeply sampled blood TCRbeta repertoires from subjects exposed to, actively infected with, or recovered from COVID-19 were included in the dataset. The repertoires were released in a freely available public database meant as a resource for research on the immune response to SARS-CoV-2. Where available, HLA class I and class II types were taken from metadata supplied by the sample provider and were not determined by assay-based typing. Samples were obtained from the ongoing ImmuneRACE study (first 160 participants) and from about 1,300 subjects provided by 6 global collaborators. The material from the prospective study consisted of cDNA or gDNA derived from T cells, B-cell-depleted T cells, or PBMCs. The sample metadata nearly always contained a de-identified subject ID, COVID-19 status, age in years and sex.

Participants in the prospective study were enrolled through a virtual design, were aged roughly 18 to 100 years, and lived in roughly 26 United States geographic areas. To assign participants to cohorts, the prospective study relied on clinical history that participants themselves reported in a screening survey and a study questionnaire. For ImmuneRACE Cohort 3, a participant was defined as recovered based on two consecutive negative NP/OP PCR tests, clearance by a healthcare professional, or resolution of symptoms. In the prospective study, mobile phlebotomists collected whole blood, serum and a nasopharyngeal or oropharyngeal swab from each participant. Over a roughly two-month period, participants in the prospective study had the option of providing additional blood draws and questionnaires. Before DNA extraction, prospective study blood samples were shipped either frozen or at room temperature.

The CDR3 covers 15 residues, taking in both the cysteine and the phenylalanine. This entry keeps only the CDR3 DNA: 45 bases, framed from base 1. Trimming costs V 3 bases and J 4 bases, and their ends lie 13 bases apart. According to the germline V gene (reference sequence), CDR1 reads LGHDT and CDR2 reads YNNKEL. TCRbeta CDR3 regions were amplified from genomic DNA by means of the immunoSEQ Assay, a bias-controlled multiplex PCR. The source study handled its data this way. Nucleated cell counts per sample were estimated from amplification of reference gene primers within the assay. To quantify the absolute abundance of each unique TCRbeta CDR3 rearrangement, sequence reads were collapsed and filtered. For each sample, productive Simpson clonality was calculated by taking the square root of Simpson's diversity index across productive rearrangements. Held by TCRdb, this immuneACCESS table contains in-frame sequences only and omits some clones. Under half of the omission traces to an unresolved V gene where checked; the cause of the rest is unknown. The V and J calls and clone size come from that table; D and trimming were worked out from the DNA. Counted in this sample were 150,000 to 200,000 clones; around 79% of them appeared once. The ten top clones hold approximately 11% of the sample.

Here is what the overall study found, with its caveats: The quantity of clinical and demographic metadata differed by source and by participant and was supplied without curation.

On this clone: Its binding antigen is unknown. Within one base of it there is no much larger clone, and no base qualities were kept.

This receptor was obtained from a man aged 50-59 years who had recovered from COVID-19. The sample taken for sequencing was PBMCs or T cells enriched from blood (not recorded which). This chain joins TRBV3-1 (or the pseudogene TRBV3-2) to TRBJ1-5; the D gene is possibly TRBD1, with 6 bases matching. The CDR3 region has the sequence CASSQSGTSNQPQHF. The sequenced DNA: TGTGCCAGCAGCCAGTCCGGGACATCAAATCAGCCCCAGCATTTT.